This T cell receptor beta chain was observed in a study of shared clonotypes between healthy human individuals. Across the whole study: The cohort comprised a couple of women and a few men. Their ages spanned 18 to 49 years. Study-wide points: Sampling used blood alone; tissue repertoires probably differ.

The V end was cut by 5 bases, the J end by 6 bases, with 8 bases between. The CDR3 length is 11 residues. Germline CDR1 is SEHNR and CDR2 is FQNEAQ (reference sequence). Using immunoSEQ multiplex PCR, the repertoire was profiled, and TCRdb retains in-frame clones only, with some absent. The sample includes hundreds of thousands of clones, about 96% of them seen just once. Naive CD8 cells lacked CD45RO and underwent positive selection for CCR7, leaving out terminally differentiated effector memory CD45RA+ cells. For this clone: No antigen is known for it.

This chain uses TRBV7-9 with TRBJ2-7; D is uncertain. Sequencing input: naive CD8+ T cells sorted from blood. This receptor was obtained from a woman aged 25 to 39 in good health. This chain's CDR3 is CASSPSAEQYF. Here the CDR3 DNA reads TGTGCCAGCAGCCCGTCGGCCGAGCAGTACTTC.